Listed here are 31 T cell receptor beta chains from one sample, sequenced in a study of shared clonotypes between healthy human individuals. Positive CCR7 selection of CD45RO-negative cells yielded the naive CD8 cells, and terminally differentiated effector memory CD45RA+ cells were excluded. The assay was immunoSEQ multiplex PCR, and TCRdb's table has in-frame clones only and misses some. The sample carries about 2.1 million clones, 93% recorded once. The specimen was naive CD8+ T cells from PBMCs. The receptors derive from a man younger than 35 in good health. Some clones in this sample may be carry-over from other donors' samples.

CDR3 protein: CASSPRSQGYNYEQYF. CDR3 DNA: TGTGCCAGCAGCCCCCGTTCACAGGGGTATAACTACGAGCAGTACTTC. This rearrangement joins TRBV9 to TRBJ2-7, with TRBD1 matching 7 bases. The CDR3 extends over 16 amino acids. Germline V gene data show CDR1 as SGDLS and CDR2 as YYNGEE. Unmatched junction bases numbered 13, after V lost 4 bases and J lost 3 bases. The full variable domain, its missing parts supplied by reference TRBV9 and TRBJ2-7, is DSGVTQTPKHLITATGQRVTLRCSPRSGDLSVYWYQQSLDQGLQFLIQYYNGEERAKGNILERFSAQQFPDLHSELNLSSLELGDSALYFCASSPRSQGYNYEQYFGPGTRLTVT.

This clone was detected only a few times. The same CDR3 arises from other DNA sequences in this sample as well. The chain combines TRBV19 with TRBJ1-1; D call uncertain. Germline values: CDR1 LNHDA, CDR2 SQIVND (reference sequence). V lost 3 bases and J lost 1, with 9 bases in between. The CDR3 is made up of 14 amino acids. The CDR3 nucleotides are TGTGCCAGTAGTATTGGGCTTGGGAACACTGAAGCTTTCTTT. Encoded protein: CASSIGLGNTEAFF.

The chain combines TRBV28 with TRBJ2-1; 10 bases are a match to TRBD2. This CDR3 comprises 17 residues. The germline gives CDR1 MDHEN, CDR2 SYDVKM. Unmatched junction bases numbered 13, after V lost 5 bases and J lost 6 bases. In DNA, the CDR3 is TGTGCCAGCAGTGATAACCGCCGGATAGCGGGAGGCAATGAGCAGTTCTTC. Translated, it gives CASSDNRRIAGGNEQFF.

The chain combines TRBV6-6 with TRBJ2-5; D is uncertain. The J call could be wrong; TRBJ2-7 is a better fit for the DNA end. The CDR3 runs 13 residues. Germline V gene lookup returns CDR1 MNHNY and CDR2 SVGAGI (reference sequence). CDR3 in amino acids: CASSPTEAYEQYF. In DNA, the CDR3 is TGTGCCAGCAGCCCCACAGAGGCCTACGAGCAGTACTTC.

This rearrangement joins TRBV28 to TRBJ1-5, with D perhaps matching TRBD1 (5 bases). This CDR3 comprises 13 residues. The germline gives CDR1 MDHEN, CDR2 SYDVKM. Trimming took 7 bases from V and 6 from J, leaving 13 bases between them. The chain's CDR3 is CASTNPGVQPQHF. Written as DNA, the CDR3 is TGTGCCAGCACCAACCCGGGGGTTCAGCCCCAGCATTTT.

The rearrangement joins TRBV29-1 to TRBJ2-7; D gene unclear. Trimming cost V 1 base and J 2 bases, with 12 bases left between them. The CDR3 totals 14 residues. Germline values: CDR1 SQVTM, CDR2 ANQGSEA. As DNA, the CDR3 is TGCAGCGTTGAAGGGTTATTTGGGACCTACGAGCAGTACTTC. It specifies CSVEGLFGTYEQYF.

The chain carries TRBV18 and TRBJ2-7, with D perhaps TRBD1 (6 bases). V lost 0 bases and J lost 2, with 17 bases in between. Germline V gene sequence: CDR1 KGHSH, CDR2 LQKENI. The CDR3 length is 17 residues. The CDR3 reads CASSPPKGHSTPYEQYF. CDR3 sequence (DNA): TGTGCCAGCTCACCACCAAAGGGACACTCTACCCCCTACGAGCAGTACTTC.

The rearrangement links TRBV7-6 to TRBJ2-1; D unclear. V lost 6 bases, J lost 5 bases, and 17 bases lay in between. The germline V gene has CDR1 SGHVS and CDR2 FNYEAQ. There are 15 residues in the CDR3. The DNA for the CDR3 is TGTGCCAGCAGAGGTACGGGCCTACTTCACAATGAGCAGTTCTTC. Protein: CASRGTGLLHNEQFF. The whole variable domain, filled in from reference TRBV7-6 and TRBJ2-1, reads GAGVSQSPRYKVTKRGQDVALRCDPISGHVSLYWYRQALGQGPEFLTYFNYEAQQDKSGLPNDRFSAERPEGSISTLTIQRTEQRDSAMYRCASRGTGLLHNEQFFGPGTRLTVL.

This clone is a singleton in its sample. The chain uses TRBV14 and TRBJ1-2; no firm D call. Trimming cost V 1 base and J 6 bases, with 18 bases left between them. There are 16 residues in the CDR3. Germline CDR1 SGHDN, CDR2 FVKESK. The CDR3 loop is CASSQVLSAPGDGYTF. The CDR3 DNA reads TGTGCCAGCAGCCAAGTTCTATCGGCCCCAGGTGATGGCTACACCTTC.

This clone was recorded only once. The chain recombines TRBV13 with TRBJ2-7; no clear D gene. Germline loops: CDR1 PRHDT, CDR2 FYEKMQ (reference sequence). The CDR3 has 12 residues. Trimming cost V 5 bases and J 5 bases, with 10 bases left between them. The DNA for the CDR3 is TGTGCCAGCAGCCTTCCGCGGAACGAGCAGTACTTC. Translating gives CASSLPRNEQYF.

The chain carries TRBV6-1 and TRBJ1-1; D remains unclear. V gave up 1 base and J gave up 1 base, with 7 bases separating them. Germline V lookup: CDR1 MNHNS, CDR2 SASEGT. This CDR3 has 14 residues. The CDR3 protein is CASSEVWRNTEAFF. The DNA of the CDR3 is TGTGCCAGCAGTGAAGTATGGAGGAACACTGAAGCTTTCTTT.

The gene calls are TRBV12-5 and TRBJ2-2; D is undetermined. Trimming took 1 base from V and 6 from J, leaving 6 bases between them. In germline, CDR1 is LGHNT, CDR2 FRNRAP. The CDR3 has 13 residues. The CDR3 spells CASGLDGAGELFF. The CDR3 DNA follows: TGTGCTAGTGGTTTGGACGGAGCCGGGGAGCTGTTTTTT.

The chain combines TRBV15 with TRBJ2-3; no clear D. Trimming pared 3 bases from V and 1 base from J, leaving 11 bases between. From germline, CDR1 is LNHNV and CDR2 YYDKDF (reference sequence). CDR3 length: 15 amino acids. The CDR3 protein is CATSRGSRGTDTQYF. The CDR3 nucleotides read TGTGCCACCAGCAGGGGTAGCAGAGGCACAGATACGCAGTATTTT.

This clone has only one observation. The rearrangement uses TRBV7-2 and TRBJ2-4; D is ambiguous. The CDR3 is 16 amino acids. Germline V gene data show CDR1 as SGHTA and CDR2 as FQGNSA. The V and J ends lost 5 bases and 3 bases respectively, with 17 bases between them. CDR3 residues: CASSPRKGRGKNIQYF. The DNA of the CDR3 is TGTGCCAGCAGCCCACGAAAGGGCCGCGGCAAAAACATTCAGTACTTC. Combining the CDR3 with reference TRBV7-2 and TRBJ2-4 gives the whole variable domain GAGVSQSPSNKVTEKGKDVELRCDPISGHTALYWYRQSLGQGLEFLIYFQGNSAPDKSGLPSDRFSAERTGGSVSTLTIQRTQQEDSAVYLCASSPRKGRGKNIQYFGAGTRLSVL.

This chain links TRBV6-5 with TRBJ2-1, with D tentatively TRBD2 (5 bases). The CDR3 runs 15 residues. Germline V gene lookup returns CDR1 MNHEY and CDR2 SVGAGI. Trimming cost V 4 bases and J 5 bases, with 15 bases left between them. This CDR3 reads CASSFSRSGNNEQFF. CDR3 nucleotides: TGTGCCAGCAGTTTTAGCCGGTCGGGAAACAATGAGCAGTTCTTC.

The genes are TRBV28 and TRBJ2-5; D might be TRBD2 (5 bases). Trimming removed 5 bases from V and 1 base from J, with 14 bases in between. The germline CDR1 and CDR2 sequences are MDHEN and SYDVKM. This CDR3 has 15 amino acids. The chain's CDR3 is CASSAEGGIQETQYF. The DNA for the CDR3 is TGTGCCAGCAGTGCAGAGGGCGGAATCCAAGAGACCCAGTACTTC.

The rearrangement links TRBV10-3 to TRBJ1-2; the D is unclear. Germline V gene data show CDR1 as ENHRY and CDR2 as SYGVKD. This CDR3 has 12 amino acids. V was shortened by 2 bases and J by 8 bases, with 9 bases between the two germline ends. For the CDR3, the DNA is TGTGCCATCAGTGAGAGGGAGGGCGGCTACACCTTC. It specifies CAISEREGGYTF.

The V and J genes are TRBV4-3 and TRBJ1-2; D gene ambiguous. The germline CDR1 and CDR2 sequences are LGHNA and YSLEER. The CDR3 is made up of 16 amino acids. V was trimmed by 0 bases and J by 4 bases, leaving 15 bases between them. The DNA for the CDR3 is TGCGCCAGCAGCCAAGATGCCCATCAACGGGTCTATGGCTACACCTTC. It encodes CASSQDAHQRVYGYTF.

The rearrangement uses TRBV7-2 and TRBJ2-5, with D unclear. This CDR3 has 13 amino acids. Germline V gene lookup returns CDR1 SGHTA and CDR2 FQGNSA. The V gene lost 2 bases and the J gene lost 3 bases, with 7 bases spanning the gap. The CDR3 here is CASSLSKEETQYF. CDR3 bases: TGTGCCAGCAGCTTATCGAAGGAAGAGACCCAGTACTTC.

Written as DNA, the CDR3 is TGTGCCAGCAGCAAGACTCCTTCCGGGTACGAGCAGTACTTC. Translation: CASSKTPSGYEQYF. V and J are TRBV2 and TRBJ2-7, with D unresolved. This CDR3 spans 14 amino acids. Trimming took 6 bases from V and 4 from J, leaving 16 bases between them. Germline CDR1 is SNHLY and CDR2 is FYNNEI.

The chain uses TRBV18 and TRBJ2-5; D is ambiguous. V dropped 1 base and J dropped 4 bases, with 7 bases sitting between them. This CDR3 is built from 13 residues. Germline V gene lookup returns CDR1 KGHSH and CDR2 LQKENI. CDR3 sequence reads: CASSPRGGETQYF. As DNA, the CDR3 is TGTGCCAGCTCACCACGGGGTGGAGAGACCCAGTACTTC.

The chain has TRBV19 and TRBJ2-1; 10 bases are shared with TRBD2. This CDR3 has 15 amino acids. CDR1 is LNHDA, CDR2 SQIVND, per germline (reference sequence). The junction had 7 bases not matched to a gene; V was cut back by 3 bases and J by 8 bases. DNA for the CDR3: TGTGCCAGTAGTATCAGCGGGAGGGCCGTCGATGAGCAGTTCTTC. It specifies CASSISGRAVDEQFF.

This chain joins TRBV4-1 and TRBJ2-2; possibly TRBD2 for D (7 bases). Germline assignment: CDR1 MGHRA and CDR2 YSYEKL. The CDR3 extends over 16 amino acids. Trimming pared 0 bases from V and 6 bases from J, leaving 14 bases between. Here the CDR3 DNA reads TGCGCCAGCAGCCAAGAAAGGGGGAGGGCCCCCGGGGAGCTGTTTTTT. Encoded protein: CASSQERGRAPGELFF.

This clone was found once. This same CDR3 is encoded by further DNA sequences in the sample. This chain links TRBV9 with TRBJ2-1; D is unresolved. Germline V gene sequence: CDR1 SGDLS, CDR2 YYNGEE. There are 13 residues in the CDR3. V dropped 4 bases and J dropped 6 bases, with 11 bases sitting between them. DNA for the CDR3: TGTGCCAGCAGCCCCTCCACTGGCAATGAGCAGTTCTTC. This sequence encodes CASSPSTGNEQFF.

CDR3: CASSWGYSGRGGAQYF. The CDR3 DNA reads as TGTGCCAGCAGTTGGGGGTATAGCGGGAGAGGAGGTGCGCAGTATTTT. The chain joins TRBV27 to TRBJ2-3; 9 bases fit TRBD2. J gave up 10 bases and V 4 bases, and 15 bases lay outside the gene matches. Germline V gene lookup returns CDR1 MNHEY and CDR2 SMNVEV (reference sequence). The CDR3 extends over 16 amino acids.

The chain combines TRBV28 with TRBJ2-7, with TRBD2 identical over 7 bases. The V gene's germline CDR1 is MDHEN and CDR2 SYDVKM. The J segment lost 2 bases and the V segment lost 2 bases, leaving 6 bases of the junction unmatched. This CDR3 has 15 residues. The CDR3 region is CASSLERGVPYEQYF. The DNA of the CDR3 is TGTGCCAGCAGTTTAGAACGGGGGGTGCCCTACGAGCAGTACTTC.

The chain uses TRBV10-2 and TRBJ2-1; 9 nucleotides line up with TRBD2. The germline V gene encodes CDR1 WSHSY and CDR2 SAAADI. The CDR3 loop spans 16 amino acids. After removal of 2 bases from V and 1 base from J, the junction contained 3 bases not matched to a gene. The CDR3 nucleotides read TGCGCCAGCAGTGAGGGGAGCGGGAGGTCCTACAATGAGCAGTTCTTC. It is translated as CASSEGSGRSYNEQFF.

The V gene is TRBV6-5, the J gene TRBJ2-5, with 7 bases matching TRBD1. Germline V gives CDR1 MNHEY, CDR2 SVGAGI. The CDR3 extends over 15 amino acids. V was pared by 1 base and J by 5 bases, with 7 bases of the junction left unmatched. The CDR3 loop is CASSYLQGIMETQYF. The CDR3 region has the DNA TGTGCCAGCAGTTACTTACAGGGGATAATGGAGACCCAGTACTTC.

The V gene is TRBV7-9, the J gene TRBJ1-1, with a possible D match to TRBD1 (5 bases). Germline V CDR1 and CDR2: SEHNR, FQNEAQ (reference sequence). This CDR3 comprises 15 residues. Between the trimmed V and J ends, which lost 4 bases and 4 bases, there was a span of 16 bases. This CDR3 is CASSWILGEGTEAFF. CDR3 nucleotides: TGTGCCAGCAGCTGGATTCTAGGGGAAGGCACTGAAGCTTTCTTT.

V is TRBV6-1 and J is TRBJ2-7; TRBD2 might be the D (6 bases). V lost 4 bases and J lost 0, with 22 bases in between. Germline CDR1 MNHNS, CDR2 SASEGT. CDR3 length: 18 residues. The CDR3 sequence: CASSVPGEVWRNSYEQYF. CDR3 nucleotides: TGTGCCAGCAGTGTCCCGGGGGAAGTATGGAGGAACTCCTACGAGCAGTACTTC.

The V and J genes are TRBV28 and TRBJ2-7; D unresolved. This CDR3 has 12 residues. Germline-derived CDR1 and CDR2 are MDHEN and SYDVKM. Deletions cut 3 bases from V and 4 bases from J, with 7 bases between. CDR3 residues: CASSLWKYEQYF. The CDR3 DNA follows: TGTGCCAGCAGTTTGTGGAAGTACGAGCAGTACTTC.